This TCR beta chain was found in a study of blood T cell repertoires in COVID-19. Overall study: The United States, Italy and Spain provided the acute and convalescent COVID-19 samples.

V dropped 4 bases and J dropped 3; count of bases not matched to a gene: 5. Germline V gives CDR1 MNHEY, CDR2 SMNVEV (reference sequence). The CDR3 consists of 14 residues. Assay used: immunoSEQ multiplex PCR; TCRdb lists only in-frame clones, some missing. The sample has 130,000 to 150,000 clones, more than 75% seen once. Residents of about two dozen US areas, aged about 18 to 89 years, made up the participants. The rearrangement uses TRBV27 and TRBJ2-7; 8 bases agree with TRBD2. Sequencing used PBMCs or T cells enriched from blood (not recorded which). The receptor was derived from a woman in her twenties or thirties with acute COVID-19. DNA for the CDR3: TGTGCCAGCAGTTCAGGGACTAGTAGCTACGAGCAGTACTTC. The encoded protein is CASSSGTSSYEQYF.